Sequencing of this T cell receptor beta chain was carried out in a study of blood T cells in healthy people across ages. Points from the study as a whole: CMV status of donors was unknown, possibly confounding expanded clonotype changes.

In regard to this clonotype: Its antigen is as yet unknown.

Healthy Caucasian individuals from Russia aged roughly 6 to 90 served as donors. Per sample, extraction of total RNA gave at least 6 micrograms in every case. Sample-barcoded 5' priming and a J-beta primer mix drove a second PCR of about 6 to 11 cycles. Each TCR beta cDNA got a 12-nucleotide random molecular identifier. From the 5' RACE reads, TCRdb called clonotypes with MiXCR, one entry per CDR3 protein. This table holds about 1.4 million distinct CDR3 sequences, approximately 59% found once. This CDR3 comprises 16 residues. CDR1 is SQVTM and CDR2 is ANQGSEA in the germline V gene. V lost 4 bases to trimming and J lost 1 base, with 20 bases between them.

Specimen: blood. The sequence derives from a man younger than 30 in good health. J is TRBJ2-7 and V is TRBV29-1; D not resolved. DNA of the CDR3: TGCAGCGTTGCCCTGCAGACTGACTTTTGGTCCTACGAGCAGTACTTC. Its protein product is CSVALQTDFWSYEQYF.